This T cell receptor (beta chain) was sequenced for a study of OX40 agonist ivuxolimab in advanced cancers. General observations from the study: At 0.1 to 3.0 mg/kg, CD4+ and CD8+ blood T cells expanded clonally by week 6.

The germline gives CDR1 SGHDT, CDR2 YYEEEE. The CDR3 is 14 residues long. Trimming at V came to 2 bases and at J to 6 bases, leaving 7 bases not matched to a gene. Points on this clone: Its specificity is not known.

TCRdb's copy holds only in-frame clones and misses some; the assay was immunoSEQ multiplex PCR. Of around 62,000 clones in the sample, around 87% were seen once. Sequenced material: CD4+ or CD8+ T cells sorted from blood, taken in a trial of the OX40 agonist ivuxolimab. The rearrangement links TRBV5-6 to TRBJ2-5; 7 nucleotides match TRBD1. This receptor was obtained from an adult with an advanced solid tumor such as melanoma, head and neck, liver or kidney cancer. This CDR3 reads CASSFWDRGKTQYF. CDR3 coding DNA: TGTGCCAGCAGCTTTTGGGACAGAGGGAAGACCCAGTACTTC.